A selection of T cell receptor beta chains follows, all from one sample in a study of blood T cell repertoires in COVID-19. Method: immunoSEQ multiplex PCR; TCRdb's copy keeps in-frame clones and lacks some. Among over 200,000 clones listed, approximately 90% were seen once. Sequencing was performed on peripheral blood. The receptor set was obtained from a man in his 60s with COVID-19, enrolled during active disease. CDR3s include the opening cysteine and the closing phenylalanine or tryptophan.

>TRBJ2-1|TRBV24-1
CATSDVAASYNEQFF
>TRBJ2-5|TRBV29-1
CSVGRGPGETQYF
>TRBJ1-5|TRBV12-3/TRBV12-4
CASSLGPYQPQHF
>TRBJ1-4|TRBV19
CASTSGTGQLFF
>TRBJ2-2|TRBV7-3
CASSFFGGQVFTGELFF
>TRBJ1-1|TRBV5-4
CASSSQGAGNTEAFF
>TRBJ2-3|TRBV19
CASSRPTSGPGSTDTQYF
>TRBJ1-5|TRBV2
CASSSNQGSNQPQHF
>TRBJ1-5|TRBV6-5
CASRDRGNPQPQHF
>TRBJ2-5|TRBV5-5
CASSLGAPGSVMETQYF
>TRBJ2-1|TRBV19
CASSTFIYNEQFF
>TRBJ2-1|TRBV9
CASSVGAGSYNEQFF
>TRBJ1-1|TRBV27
CASSRYRNTEAFF
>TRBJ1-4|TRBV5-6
CASSLVGVQEKLFF
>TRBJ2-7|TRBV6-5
CASSYLTSGITYEQYF
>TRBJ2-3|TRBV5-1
CASSLASGPGGGDTQYF
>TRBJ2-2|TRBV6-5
CASSYSNRDTGELFF
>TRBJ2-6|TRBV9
CASSVKDSWLGGANVLTF
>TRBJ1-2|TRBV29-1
CSVEDKHGYTF
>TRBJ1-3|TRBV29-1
CSVEIDSGNTIYF
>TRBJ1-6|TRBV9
CASSVAPGKDSPLHF
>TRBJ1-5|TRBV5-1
CASRFPSGPYTGYSNQPQHF
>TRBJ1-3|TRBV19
CASTPGGAASSGNTIYF
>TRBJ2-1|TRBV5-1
CASSLETPSYNEQFF
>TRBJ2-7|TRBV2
CASRRTSRYEQYF
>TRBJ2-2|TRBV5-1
CASSVVRSGPGELFF
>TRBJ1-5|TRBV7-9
CASSPQGPQPQHF
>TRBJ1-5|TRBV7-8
CASSPLTSPSHQPQHF
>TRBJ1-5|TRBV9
CASSVGGNLNQPQHF
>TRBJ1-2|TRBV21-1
CASSKAGLGLNYGYTF
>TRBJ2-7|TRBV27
CASSFWAGPSDLSSYEQYF
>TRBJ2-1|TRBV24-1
CATSDRLPPSGRTQEEQFF
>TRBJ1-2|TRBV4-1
CASSQGDRERGYTF
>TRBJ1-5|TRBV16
CASSQFGTGDNQPQHF
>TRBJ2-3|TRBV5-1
CASSRSGGDTDTQYF
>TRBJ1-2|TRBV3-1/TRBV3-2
CASSPDGKYGYTF
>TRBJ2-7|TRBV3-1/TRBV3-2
CASSHTGEQYF
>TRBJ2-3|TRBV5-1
CASSPAGGPDTQYF
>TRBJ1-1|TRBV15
CATSSGFTEAFF
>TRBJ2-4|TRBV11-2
CASSLVRRTGENIQYF
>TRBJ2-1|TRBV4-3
CASSQDRGAFGEQFF
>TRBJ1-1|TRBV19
CASSTVNTEAFF
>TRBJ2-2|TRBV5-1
CASSLTSGNTGELFF
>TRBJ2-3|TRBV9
CASSVSGSRGFDTQYF
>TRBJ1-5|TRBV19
CATQTYDSSNQPQHF
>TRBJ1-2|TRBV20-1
CSANDRNGYTF
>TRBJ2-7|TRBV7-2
CASSLAQRRDYEQYF
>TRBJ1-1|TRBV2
CASSGQGLGTEAFF
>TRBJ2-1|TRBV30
CAWSAAGRLYEQFF
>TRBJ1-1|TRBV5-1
CASSPGQGASLNTEAFF
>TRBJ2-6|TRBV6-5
CASGRQAGANVLTF
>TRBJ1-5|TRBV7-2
CASSFSGAAHNQPQHF
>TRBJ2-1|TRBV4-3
CASSRAAGPYNEQFF
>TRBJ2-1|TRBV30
CAWSGTGVDEQFF